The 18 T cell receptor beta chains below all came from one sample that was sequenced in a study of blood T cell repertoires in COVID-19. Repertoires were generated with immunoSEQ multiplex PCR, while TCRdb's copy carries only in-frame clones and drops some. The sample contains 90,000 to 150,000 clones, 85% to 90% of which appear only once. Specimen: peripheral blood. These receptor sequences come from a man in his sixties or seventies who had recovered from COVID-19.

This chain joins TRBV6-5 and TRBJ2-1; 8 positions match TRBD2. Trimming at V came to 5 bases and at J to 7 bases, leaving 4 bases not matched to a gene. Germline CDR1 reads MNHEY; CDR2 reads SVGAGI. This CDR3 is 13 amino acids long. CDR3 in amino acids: CASSLAGRNEQFF. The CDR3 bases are TGTGCCAGCAGTCTAGCGGGTCGGAATGAGCAGTTCTTC.

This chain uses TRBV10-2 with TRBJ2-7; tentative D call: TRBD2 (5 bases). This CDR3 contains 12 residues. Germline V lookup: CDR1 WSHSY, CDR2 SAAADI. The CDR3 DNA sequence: TGCGCGGCGACGGGGAGCCCCTACGAGCAGTACTTC. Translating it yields CAATGSPYEQYF.

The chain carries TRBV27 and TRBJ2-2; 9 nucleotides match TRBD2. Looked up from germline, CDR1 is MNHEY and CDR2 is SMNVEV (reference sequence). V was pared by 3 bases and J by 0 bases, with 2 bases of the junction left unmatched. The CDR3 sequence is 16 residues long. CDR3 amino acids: CASSFSGSPNTGELFF. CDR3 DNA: TGTGCCAGCAGTTTTAGCGGGAGCCCGAACACCGGGGAGCTGTTTTTT.

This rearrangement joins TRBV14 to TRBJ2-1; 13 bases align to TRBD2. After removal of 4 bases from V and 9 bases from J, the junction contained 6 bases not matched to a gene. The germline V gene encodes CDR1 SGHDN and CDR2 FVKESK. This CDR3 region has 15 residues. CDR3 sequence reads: CASSLTSGRAGEQFF. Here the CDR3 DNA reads TGTGCCAGCAGCCTAACTAGCGGGAGGGCGGGTGAGCAGTTCTTC.

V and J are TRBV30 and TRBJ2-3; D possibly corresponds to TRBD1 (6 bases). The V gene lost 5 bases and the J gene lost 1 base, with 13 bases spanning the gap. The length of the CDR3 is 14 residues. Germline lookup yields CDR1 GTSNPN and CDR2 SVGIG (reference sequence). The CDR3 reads CAWAWRQGTDTQYF. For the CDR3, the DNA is TGTGCCTGGGCCTGGAGACAGGGCACAGATACGCAGTATTTT.

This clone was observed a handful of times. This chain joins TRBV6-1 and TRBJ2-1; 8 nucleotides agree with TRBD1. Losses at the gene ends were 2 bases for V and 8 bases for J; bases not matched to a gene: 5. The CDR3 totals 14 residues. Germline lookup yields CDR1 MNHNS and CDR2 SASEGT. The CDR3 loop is CASSELQGAYEQFF. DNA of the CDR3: TGTGCCAGCAGTGAACTCCAGGGGGCTTATGAGCAGTTCTTC.

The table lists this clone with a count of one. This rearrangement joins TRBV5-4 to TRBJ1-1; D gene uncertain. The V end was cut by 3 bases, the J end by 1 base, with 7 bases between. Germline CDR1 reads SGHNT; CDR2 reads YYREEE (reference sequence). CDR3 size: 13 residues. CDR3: CASSSTGNTEAFF. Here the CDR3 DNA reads TGTGCCAGCAGCTCAACGGGGAACACTGAAGCTTTCTTT.

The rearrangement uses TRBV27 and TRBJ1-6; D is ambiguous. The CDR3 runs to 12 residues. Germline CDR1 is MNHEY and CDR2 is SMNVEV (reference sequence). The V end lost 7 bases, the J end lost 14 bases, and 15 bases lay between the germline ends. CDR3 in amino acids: CASKDPGKALHF. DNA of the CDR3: TGTGCCAGCAAGGACCCGGGAAAGGCCCTCCACTTT.

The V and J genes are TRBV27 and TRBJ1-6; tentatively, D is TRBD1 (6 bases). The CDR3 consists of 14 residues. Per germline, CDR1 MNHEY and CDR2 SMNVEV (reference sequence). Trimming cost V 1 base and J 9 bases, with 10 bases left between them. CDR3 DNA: TGTGCCAGCAGTTTATACACAGGGAGTTCACCCCTCCACTTT. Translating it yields CASSLYTGSSPLHF.

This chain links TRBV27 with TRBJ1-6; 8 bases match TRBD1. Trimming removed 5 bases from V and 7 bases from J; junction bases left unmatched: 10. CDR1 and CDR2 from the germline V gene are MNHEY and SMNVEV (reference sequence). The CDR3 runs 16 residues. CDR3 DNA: TGTGCCAGCAGTACTGGACAGGGTTTAGAAAATTCACCCCTCCACTTT. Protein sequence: CASSTGQGLENSPLHF.

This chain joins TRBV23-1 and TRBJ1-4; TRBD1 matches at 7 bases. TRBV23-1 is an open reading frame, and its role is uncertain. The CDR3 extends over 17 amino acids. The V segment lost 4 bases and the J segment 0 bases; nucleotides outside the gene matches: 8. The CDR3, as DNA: TGCGCCAGCAGTCCCACGGGACAGCTTGCAACTAATGAAAAACTGTTTTTT. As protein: CASSPTGQLATNEKLFF.

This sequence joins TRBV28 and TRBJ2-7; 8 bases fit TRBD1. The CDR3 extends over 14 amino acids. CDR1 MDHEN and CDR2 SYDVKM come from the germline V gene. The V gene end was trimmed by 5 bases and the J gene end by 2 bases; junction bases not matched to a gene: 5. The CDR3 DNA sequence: TGTGCCAGCAGTGCACCGGGACAGGCCTACGAGCAGTACTTC. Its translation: CASSAPGQAYEQYF.

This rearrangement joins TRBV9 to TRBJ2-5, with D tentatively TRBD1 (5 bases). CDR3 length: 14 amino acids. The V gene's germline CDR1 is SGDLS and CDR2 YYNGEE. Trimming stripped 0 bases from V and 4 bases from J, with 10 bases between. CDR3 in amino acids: CASSVEGYRETQYF. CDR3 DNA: TGTGCCAGCAGCGTAGAGGGGTACCGAGAGACCCAGTACTTC.

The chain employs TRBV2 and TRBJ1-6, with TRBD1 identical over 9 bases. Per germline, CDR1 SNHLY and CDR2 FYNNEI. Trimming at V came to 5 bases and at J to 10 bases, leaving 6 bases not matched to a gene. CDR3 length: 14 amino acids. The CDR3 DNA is TGTGCCAGCAGTCCAGACAGGGGGTACTCACCCCTCCACTTT. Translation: CASSPDRGYSPLHF.

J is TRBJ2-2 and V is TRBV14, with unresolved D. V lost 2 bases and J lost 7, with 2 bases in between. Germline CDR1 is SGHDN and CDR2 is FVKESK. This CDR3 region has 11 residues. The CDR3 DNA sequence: TGTGCCAGCAGCCAACGCGGGGAGCTGTTTTTT. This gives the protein CASSQRGELFF.

CDR3 nucleotide sequence: TGTGCCAGCAGTCCCCGGACAGGGGCGAACCTGTATAGCAATCAGCCCCAGCATTTT. The encoded protein is CASSPRTGANLYSNQPQHF. The chain couples TRBV27 to TRBJ1-5, with TRBD1 matching over 9 bases. J was trimmed by 0 bases and V by 5 bases; bases with no gene match: 14. The V gene's germline CDR1 is MNHEY and CDR2 SMNVEV (reference sequence). This CDR3 has 19 residues.

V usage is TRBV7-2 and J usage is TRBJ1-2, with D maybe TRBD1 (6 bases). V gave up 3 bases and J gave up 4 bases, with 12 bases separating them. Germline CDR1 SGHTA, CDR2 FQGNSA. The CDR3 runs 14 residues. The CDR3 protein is CASSFPRGGYGYTF. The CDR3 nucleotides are TGTGCCAGCAGCTTCCCCAGGGGTGGCTATGGCTACACCTTC.

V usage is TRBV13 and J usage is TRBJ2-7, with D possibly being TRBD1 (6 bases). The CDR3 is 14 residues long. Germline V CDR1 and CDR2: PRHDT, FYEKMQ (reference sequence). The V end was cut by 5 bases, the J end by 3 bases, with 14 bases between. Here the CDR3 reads CASSNRDMDYEQYF. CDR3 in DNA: TGTGCCAGCAGCAACCGGGACATGGACTACGAGCAGTACTTC.